The 8 T cell receptor beta chains presented below share a single source sample, sequenced in a study of T cells in Graves' hyperthyroidism and ophthalmopathy. RNA transcripts provided the source from which TCR beta CDR3 regions were amplified. Carried out on the TCR CDR3, a first-round RT-PCR used the HTBI primer set. Each CDR3 protein gets one entry after TCRdb re-called the multiplex PCR reads with MiXCR. The table records approximately 200,000 distinct CDR3 sequences, 15% to 20% of them present only once. The sequenced material came from blood. All receptors come from a man aged 35 to 55 with Graves' hyperthyroidism.

There are many counts of this clonotype. The chain couples TRBV24-1 to TRBJ2-2; perhaps TRBD2 as D (7 bases). The CDR3 is 15 amino acids. V dropped 9 bases and J dropped 6 bases, with 19 bases sitting between them. The germline V gene has CDR1 KGHDR and CDR2 SFDVKD. The CDR3 DNA reads as TGTGCCACCGGAAGGGGGGGCTTGTCCCCCGGGGAGCTGTTTTTT. Its protein is CATGRGGLSPGELFF.

This sequence joins TRBV5-6 and TRBJ2-1; 7 bases line up with TRBD1. CDR3 length: 13 residues. Germline lookup yields CDR1 SGHDT and CDR2 YYEEEE. Trimming cost V 2 bases and J 9 bases; bases outside gene matches: 5. This chain's CDR3 is CASSFYRGGEQFF. The CDR3 nucleotides are TGTGCCAGCAGCTTCTACAGGGGCGGTGAGCAGTTCTTC.

This clonotype was seen ten or more times. This sequence joins TRBV30 and TRBJ2-3, with no clear D. V was clipped by 2 bases and J by 4 bases, with 10 bases between them. Germline-derived CDR1 and CDR2 are GTSNPN and SVGIG (reference sequence). The CDR3 has 13 amino acids. The CDR3 bases are TGTGCCTGGAGTATGTCCCTAGCAGATACGCAGTATTTT. This sequence encodes CAWSMSLADTQYF.

This chain connects TRBV5-4 to TRBJ1-6; D possibly corresponds to TRBD1 (5 bases). Trimming removed 0 bases at V and 6 bases at J, with 13 bases between. This CDR3 spans 16 amino acids. From germline, CDR1 is SGHNT and CDR2 YYREEE (reference sequence). The DNA for the CDR3 is TGTGCCAGCAGCTTGGGAGGGACTGACCTTAATTCACCCCTCCACTTT. Translating gives CASSLGGTDLNSPLHF.

This clonotype came up many times. The J gene is TRBJ1-1, the V gene TRBV5-5; the D is unclear. CDR1 and CDR2 (germline): SGHKS, YYEKEE (reference sequence). V lost 0 bases and J lost 0, with 3 bases in between. The CDR3 has 13 amino acids. CDR3 in amino acids: CASSLAVNTEAFF. The DNA for the CDR3 is TGTGCCAGCAGCTTGGCGGTGAACACTGAAGCTTTCTTT. The full variable domain, with the rest looked up from reference TRBV5-5 and TRBJ1-1, is DAGVTQSPTHLIKTRGQQVTLRCSPISGHKSVSWYQQVLGQGPQFIFQYYEKEERGRGNFPDRFSARQFPNYSSELNVNALLLGDSALYLCASSLAVNTEAFFGQGTRLTVV.

The CDR3 nucleotides read TGTGCCAGCAGTACATACGACTCGGGGCAAGAGACCCAGTACTTC. This translates into CASSTYDSGQETQYF. This chain connects TRBV28 to TRBJ2-5, with D perhaps matching TRBD2 (5 bases). Germline V gene sequence: CDR1 MDHEN, CDR2 SYDVKM. V was cut by 5 bases and J by 2 bases, with 15 bases left in between. The CDR3 totals 15 residues.

This clonotype was seen repeatedly, ten times or more. The V and J genes are TRBV10-1 and TRBJ2-2; TRBD1 aligns across 8 bases. CDR3 length: 16 residues. Trimming at V came to 3 bases and at J to 1 base, leaving 4 bases not matched to a gene. Germline assignment: CDR1 WNHNN and CDR2 SYGVQD (reference sequence). The CDR3 here is CASSDPGQGNTGELFF. Here the CDR3 DNA reads TGCGCCAGCAGTGATCCCGGACAGGGGAACACCGGGGAGCTGTTTTTT.

This clonotype was recorded many times. The chain couples TRBV4-1 to TRBJ2-7, with 9 bases lining up with TRBD2. Germline loops: CDR1 MGHRA, CDR2 YSYEKL. CDR3 size: 15 residues. The V and J ends lost 5 bases and 4 bases, in that order; junction bases with no gene match: 9. CDR3 in amino acids: CASSEFGGGVYEQYF. The CDR3 nucleotides read TGCGCCAGCAGCGAATTCGGCGGGGGGGTGTACGAGCAGTACTTC.